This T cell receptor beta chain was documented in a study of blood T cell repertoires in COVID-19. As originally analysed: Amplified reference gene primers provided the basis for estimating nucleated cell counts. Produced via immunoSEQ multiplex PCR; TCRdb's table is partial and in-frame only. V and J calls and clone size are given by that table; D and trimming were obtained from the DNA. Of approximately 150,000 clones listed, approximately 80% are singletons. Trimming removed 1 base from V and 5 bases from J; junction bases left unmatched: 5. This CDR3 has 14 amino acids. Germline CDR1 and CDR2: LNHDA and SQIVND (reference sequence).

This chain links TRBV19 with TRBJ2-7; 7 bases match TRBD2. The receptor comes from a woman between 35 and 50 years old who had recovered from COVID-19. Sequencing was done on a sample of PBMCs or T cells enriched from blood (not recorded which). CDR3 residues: CASSIVLAVDEQYF. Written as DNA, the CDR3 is TGTGCCAGTAGTATAGTCCTAGCGGTCGACGAGCAGTACTTC.